Listed here is a single TCR beta chain. Its specificity is unknown. Ligated cDNA underwent four rounds of PCR with nested alpha and beta constant region primers and SP2. Blood and skin TCR RNA was reverse transcribed with alpha and beta constant primers. TCRdb analysed the UMI-ligation and nested PCR reads with MiXCR anew, one entry per CDR3 protein. The sample lists 20,000 to 25,000 distinct CDR3 sequences, 4.5% to 7% occurring once. CDR1 and CDR2 (germline): SNHLY, FYNNEI. V lost 6 bases and J lost 2, with 3 bases in between. This CDR3 region has 11 residues. The data belong to a study of naive and memory T cell subsets. Treatment here: skin biopsy from PPD injection site in Mantoux-positive individual. TCR cDNA received a 3' ligated oligonucleotide that carried a UMI. Study results and caveats: Tuberculin site TCR excess was interpreted as type IV hypersensitivity infiltration.

The sample was skin, taken from a tuberculin skin test site. J is TRBJ2-3 and V is TRBV2; the D is unclear. The clonotype originates from an adult in good health. As DNA, the CDR3 is TGTGCCAGCAGCTTCACAGATACGCAGTATTTT. This translates into CASSFTDTQYF.